These 28 T cell receptor beta chains were all obtained from the same sample, sequenced in a study of PD-1 blockade in classical Hodgkin lymphoma. The table came from immunoSEQ multiplex PCR; TCRdb's copy has only in-frame clones and leaves some out. Of 23,000 or so clones listed, around nine tenths were seen once; the top ten hold roughly 7%. Specified time point: newly diagnosed, previously untreated cHL patient sample. Thawed PBMCs supplied CD8+ T cells via magnetic negative selection. The material sequenced was CD8+ T cells from blood. Receptor source: a human donor with classical Hodgkin lymphoma.

This chain links TRBV20-1 with TRBJ2-1; D call uncertain. The CDR3 consists of 11 residues. With 4 bases removed from V and 7 bases from J, the gap between germline ends came to 8 bases. CDR1 and CDR2 from the germline V gene are DFQATT and SNEGSKA (reference sequence). CDR3 bases: TGCAGTGCTATTCACCTGAATGAGCAGTTCTTC. It encodes CSAIHLNEQFF.

The V call is TRBV10-2, the J call TRBJ1-4, with D possibly TRBD1 on 5 matching bases. Trimming took 8 bases from V and 3 from J, leaving 13 bases between them. The CDR3 covers 14 residues. Germline values: CDR1 WSHSY, CDR2 SAAADI. The chain's CDR3 is CASSGFGANEKLFF. CDR3 coding DNA: TGCGCCAGCTCAGGGTTTGGGGCTAATGAAAAACTGTTTTTT.

V usage is TRBV9 and J usage is TRBJ2-3; D perhaps matches TRBD1 (6 bases). CDR3 length: 18 residues. Trimming took off 2 bases at V and 3 bases at J, with 22 bases between the two ends. Germline CDR1 is SGDLS and CDR2 is YYNGEE. The CDR3 loop reads CASSVSGHQYSGTDTQYF. Written as DNA, the CDR3 is TGTGCCAGCAGCGTGTCGGGACATCAATACTCTGGGACAGATACGCAGTATTTT. Full variable domain (remainder filled in from reference TRBV9 and TRBJ2-3): DSGVTQTPKHLITATGQRVTLRCSPRSGDLSVYWYQQSLDQGLQFLIQYYNGEERAKGNILERFSAQQFPDLHSELNLSSLELGDSALYFCASSVSGHQYSGTDTQYFGPGTRLTVL.

CDR3 sequence reads: CASSESMDGTEAFF. The CDR3 region has the DNA TGTGCCAGCAGTGAATCGATGGACGGCACTGAAGCTTTCTTT. The rearrangement joins TRBV25-1 to TRBJ1-1; the D is unclear. V shed 1 base and J shed 4 bases, with 10 bases lying between them. The CDR3 loop spans 14 amino acids. Germline V gives CDR1 MGHDK, CDR2 SYGVNS.

This chain links TRBV7-9 with TRBJ1-6; D remains unclear. Germline loops: CDR1 SEHNR, CDR2 FQNEAQ (reference sequence). This CDR3 has 15 residues. Trimming removed 1 base at V and 9 bases at J, with 13 bases between. CDR3 coding DNA: TGTGCCAGCAGCTTAGTTACCCCCGGAGGTTCACCCCTCCACTTT. The encoded protein is CASSLVTPGGSPLHF.

The rearrangement uses TRBV5-4 and TRBJ2-7; D might be TRBD2 (5 bases). CDR3 length: 13 residues. V gave up 0 bases and J gave up 5 bases, with 9 bases separating them. CDR1 and CDR2 (germline): SGHNT, YYREEE (reference sequence). CDR3 nucleotide sequence: TGTGCCAGCAGCTTGGACAGTAGCGACGAGCAGTACTTC. Protein product: CASSLDSSDEQYF.

This rearrangement joins TRBV2 to TRBJ2-1; D is undetermined. The CDR3 contains 11 residues. Germline V lookup: CDR1 SNHLY, CDR2 FYNNEI. Trimming shortened V by 3 bases and J by 5 bases, and 2 bases separated the two germline ends. CDR3 DNA sequence: TGTGCCAGCAGTGAGAACAATGAGCAGTTCTTC. It codes for CASSENNEQFF.

This clone appeared a single time. The chain couples TRBV13 to TRBJ1-1; D call uncertain. Deletions cut 2 bases from V and 0 bases from J, with 7 bases between. Germline values: CDR1 PRHDT, CDR2 FYEKMQ (reference sequence). This CDR3 is built from 14 residues. The CDR3 reads CASSLRKLNTEAFF. DNA for the CDR3: TGTGCCAGCAGCTTAAGAAAACTGAACACTGAAGCTTTCTTT.

The chain uses TRBV5-5 and TRBJ1-4; TRBD1 agrees at 7 bases. The CDR3 spans 15 residues. V dropped 0 bases and J dropped 4; count of bases not matched to a gene: 3. In germline, CDR1 is SGHKS, CDR2 YYEKEE (reference sequence). The CDR3 DNA follows: TGTGCCAGCAGCTTGGATCCAGGGGGTAATGAAAAACTGTTTTTT. It translates to CASSLDPGGNEKLFF.

This clone was seen a single time. V and J are TRBV4-3 and TRBJ2-2; D call uncertain. Trimming took off 2 bases at V and 1 base at J, with 8 bases between the two ends. The CDR3 consists of 15 residues. Germline CDR1 is LGHNA and CDR2 is YSLEER. CDR3 amino acids: CASSQSAVNTGELFF. CDR3 nucleotides: TGCGCCAGCAGCCAATCGGCTGTGAACACCGGGGAGCTGTTTTTT.

The rearrangement uses TRBV4-1 and TRBJ2-1; 10 bases align to TRBD1. Trimming at V came to 0 bases and at J to 10 bases, leaving 6 bases not matched to a gene. This CDR3 comprises 15 residues. Germline V gives CDR1 MGHRA, CDR2 YSYEKL. CDR3 sequence (DNA): TGCGCCAGCAGCCAAGACCGGGACAGGGGCGACGAGCAGTTCTTC. It translates to CASSQDRDRGDEQFF.

The J gene is TRBJ2-3, the V gene TRBV25-1, with TRBD1 matching over 10 bases. V dropped 0 bases and J dropped 3; count of bases not matched to a gene: 6. The germline V gene encodes CDR1 MGHDK and CDR2 SYGVNS. The length of the CDR3 is 17 residues. CDR3: CASSEYKDRGFTDTQYF. The CDR3 DNA is TGTGCCAGCAGTGAATATAAGGACAGGGGGTTTACAGATACGCAGTATTTT.

The V gene is TRBV19, the J gene TRBJ2-5, with a weak D call TRBD2 (5 bases). V was trimmed by 4 bases and J by 4 bases, leaving 16 bases between them. The CDR3 spans 15 residues. CDR1 and CDR2 (germline): LNHDA, SQIVND (reference sequence). The CDR3 DNA is TGTGCCAGTAGTAGTTCCGGGGAGAGGGCAGAGACCCAGTACTTC. Translation gives CASSSSGERAETQYF.

The chain uses TRBV19 and TRBJ2-1; perhaps D is TRBD1 or TRBD2 (5 bases each). Looked up from germline, CDR1 is LNHDA and CDR2 is SQIVND (reference sequence). The CDR3 length is 13 residues. The ends were cut back, 7 bases at V and 8 bases at J, with 15 bases in the middle. The DNA for the CDR3 is TGTGCCAGTACCCCTCTTCAGGGAGATGAGCAGTTCTTC. Its translation is CASTPLQGDEQFF.

The V gene is TRBV27, the J gene TRBJ1-5; perhaps TRBD1 as D (6 bases). Trimming took 2 bases from V and 4 from J, leaving 12 bases between them. This CDR3 comprises 15 residues. CDR1 MNHEY and CDR2 SMNVEV come from the germline V gene (reference sequence). The CDR3 DNA reads as TGTGCCAGCAGTTTACGCCGGGACACAAATCAGCCCCAGCATTTT. Its translation is CASSLRRDTNQPQHF.

V and J are TRBV15 and TRBJ2-1, with 8 bases fitting TRBD2. The CDR3 consists of 17 residues. Losses at the gene ends were 0 bases for V and 4 bases for J; bases not matched to a gene: 8. Germline CDR1 LNHNV, CDR2 YYDKDF (reference sequence). The CDR3 here is CATSRDESGRGYNEQFF. The CDR3 DNA is TGTGCCACCAGCAGAGACGAGAGCGGGAGAGGGTACAATGAGCAGTTCTTC.

The chain is built from TRBV7-9 and TRBJ2-1; D is ambiguous. Germline lookup yields CDR1 SEHNR and CDR2 FQNEAQ (reference sequence). V was pared by 1 base and J by 8 bases, with 12 bases between. The CDR3 length is 14 residues. The chain's CDR3 is CASSLEGSWYEQFF. CDR3 in DNA: TGTGCCAGCAGCTTAGAGGGCAGTTGGTATGAGCAGTTCTTC.

The J gene is TRBJ1-6, the V gene TRBV2, with D possibly matching TRBD1 (5 bases). The CDR3 spans 17 residues. V was clipped by 6 bases and J by 4 bases, with 19 bases between them. The germline gives CDR1 SNHLY, CDR2 FYNNEI. The CDR3 loop is CASSHQGAQAYNSPLHF. The CDR3 DNA is TGTGCCAGCAGCCACCAGGGTGCCCAAGCTTATAATTCACCCCTCCACTTT.

This chain links TRBV4-3 with TRBJ2-1, with D perhaps matching TRBD2 (5 bases). From germline, CDR1 is LGHNA and CDR2 YSLEER. Trimming shortened V by 0 bases and J by 7 bases, and 22 bases separated the two germline ends. The CDR3 totals 18 residues. CDR3 amino acids: CASSQEASRPFSGNEQFF. CDR3 bases: TGCGCCAGCAGCCAAGAAGCTAGCCGACCCTTCTCTGGTAATGAGCAGTTCTTC.

The V and J genes are TRBV2 and TRBJ1-6; a possible D gene is TRBD1 (5 bases). The CDR3 consists of 15 residues. Trimming left V 6 bases short and J 7 bases short, with 16 bases between. CDR1 is SNHLY and CDR2 is FYNNEI in the germline V gene. CDR3 protein: CASRAGDGENSPLHF. CDR3 in DNA: TGTGCCAGCAGAGCCGGGGACGGAGAAAATTCACCCCTCCACTTT.

This sequence joins TRBV27 and TRBJ2-1; no reliable D call. V was clipped by 1 base and J by 7 bases, with 5 bases between them. Per germline, CDR1 MNHEY and CDR2 SMNVEV (reference sequence). The CDR3 has 12 residues. CDR3 coding DNA: TGTGCCAGCAGTTTATTGGGGAATGAGCAGTTCTTC. It codes for CASSLLGNEQFF.

The chain combines TRBV6-4 with TRBJ2-3, with 9 bases identical to TRBD2. V was clipped by 5 bases and J by 2 bases; unmatched bases: 5. CDR1 is MRHNA and CDR2 is SNTAGT in the germline V gene. The CDR3 runs 15 residues. CDR3 in amino acids: CASSPAGGDTDTQYF. The CDR3, as DNA: TGTGCCAGCAGTCCAGCGGGAGGCGACACAGATACGCAGTATTTT.

The chain combines TRBV12-5 with TRBJ1-5, with D tentatively TRBD1 (5 bases). Per the germline V gene, CDR1 is LGHNT and CDR2 is FRNRAP. This CDR3 is 15 amino acids long. V shed 6 bases and J shed 7 bases, with 19 bases lying between them. The CDR3 loop is CASGTDRDGQQPQHF. The DNA for the CDR3 is TGTGCTAGTGGCACGGACCGGGACGGTCAACAGCCCCAGCATTTT.

This clone was observed once. The chain is built from TRBV18 and TRBJ2-7; D not certain. Trimming cost V 0 bases and J 4 bases, with 7 bases left between them. The CDR3 runs to 13 residues. Germline CDR1 and CDR2: KGHSH and LQKENI. As DNA, the CDR3 is TGTGCCAGCTCACCACCGGATGAATACGAGCAGTACTTC. Amino acids: CASSPPDEYEQYF.

This chain links TRBV5-8 with TRBJ1-5; no clear D. V lost 2 bases, J lost 0 bases, and 9 bases lay in between. Germline V gene sequence: CDR1 SGHTS, CDR2 YDEGEE. This CDR3 has 15 residues. The CDR3 DNA reads TGTGCCAGCAGCTTTAATGTATATAGCAATCAGCCCCAGCATTTT. Translated, it gives CASSFNVYSNQPQHF.

V and J are TRBV4-1 and TRBJ1-2; TRBD1 is a possible D gene (5 bases). Trimming removed 1 base from V and 13 bases from J, with 10 bases in between. The CDR3 totals 11 residues. Germline V gives CDR1 MGHRA, CDR2 YSYEKL. The CDR3 bases are TGCGCCAGCAGCCAAGCCAGGGTCTGCACCTTC. Translated, it gives CASSQARVCTF.

V gene TRBV30 combines with J gene TRBJ2-7; D could derive from TRBD1 or TRBD2 (5 bases each). Trimming left V 3 bases short and J 2 bases short, with 11 bases between. The germline V gene has CDR1 GTSNPN and CDR2 SVGIG (reference sequence). This CDR3 comprises 13 residues. In nucleotides, the CDR3 is TGTGCCTGGAGCCGGGACGGCCCCTACGAGCAGTACTTC. Its translation: CAWSRDGPYEQYF.

The chain uses TRBV9 and TRBJ1-6, with TRBD1 matching 9 bases. After removal of 3 bases from V and 10 bases from J, the junction contained 8 bases not matched to a gene. The CDR3 totals 15 residues. Germline loops: CDR1 SGDLS, CDR2 YYNGEE. Here the CDR3 DNA reads TGTGCCAGCAGCGGATGGACAGGGGTTGGATCACCCCTCCACTTT. Amino acids: CASSGWTGVGSPLHF. Variable domain in full (rest from reference TRBV9 and TRBJ1-6): DSGVTQTPKHLITATGQRVTLRCSPRSGDLSVYWYQQSLDQGLQFLIQYYNGEERAKGNILERFSAQQFPDLHSELNLSSLELGDSALYFCASSGWTGVGSPLHFGNGTRLTVT.